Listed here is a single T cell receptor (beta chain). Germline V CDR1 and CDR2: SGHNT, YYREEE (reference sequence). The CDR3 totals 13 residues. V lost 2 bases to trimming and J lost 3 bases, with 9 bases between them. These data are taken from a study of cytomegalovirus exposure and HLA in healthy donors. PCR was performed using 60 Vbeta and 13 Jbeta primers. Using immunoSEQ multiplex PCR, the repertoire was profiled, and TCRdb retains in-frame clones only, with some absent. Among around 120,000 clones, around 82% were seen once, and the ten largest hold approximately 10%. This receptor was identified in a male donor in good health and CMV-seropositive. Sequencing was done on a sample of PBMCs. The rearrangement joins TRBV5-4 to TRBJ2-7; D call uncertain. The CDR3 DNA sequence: TGTGCCAGCAGCTTTCCGGCGGACTACGAGCAGTACTTC. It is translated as CASSFPADYEQYF.